The 29 T cell receptor beta chains reported below all come from one sample, sequenced in a study of T cell responses to AZD1222 COVID-19 vaccine. The assay was immunoSEQ multiplex PCR, and TCRdb's table has in-frame clones only and misses some. The table records about 140,000 clones, more than 85% of them present only once. This specimen consisted of peripheral blood, obtained on day 0 of AZD1222 vaccination. These TCRs come from an adult in good health.

This clone was found once. This chain uses TRBV4-3 with TRBJ2-2; possibly TRBD1 for D (6 bases). Trimming left V 7 bases short and J 2 bases short, with 11 bases between. The CDR3 loop spans 14 amino acids. The germline V gene encodes CDR1 LGHNA and CDR2 YSLEER. This CDR3 reads CASNWGRNTGELFF. DNA for the CDR3: TGCGCCAGCAATTGGGGGCGAAACACCGGGGAGCTGTTTTTT.

V gene TRBV7-9 combines with J gene TRBJ2-5, with 8 bases matching TRBD2. With 5 bases clipped from V and 1 base from J, the junction kept 6 bases outside the gene matches. CDR3 length equals 15 residues. Germline-derived CDR1 and CDR2 are SEHNR and FQNEAQ (reference sequence). The CDR3 protein is CASSHVAGRQETQYF. Here the CDR3 DNA reads TGTGCCAGCAGCCACGTAGCGGGGCGCCAAGAGACCCAGTACTTC.

V usage is TRBV3-1 (or the pseudogene TRBV3-2) and J usage is TRBJ1-5; 8 bases agree with TRBD1. Trimming removed 4 bases from V and 5 bases from J; junction bases left unmatched: 4. This CDR3 is built from 14 residues. In germline, CDR1 is LGHDT, CDR2 YNNKEL (reference sequence). In DNA form, the CDR3 reads TGTGCCAGCAGCCCTACAGGGGGTGATCAGCCCCAGCATTTT. Translated, it gives CASSPTGGDQPQHF.

This chain joins TRBV19 and TRBJ1-3; D perhaps matches TRBD1 (5 bases). V was shortened by 3 bases and J by 3 bases, with 18 bases between the two germline ends. This CDR3 is 17 amino acids long. Germline values: CDR1 LNHDA, CDR2 SQIVND (reference sequence). CDR3 coding DNA: TGTGCCAGTAGTATGTTTGGCAGGGCCCTCGATGGAAACACCATATATTTT. Residues: CASSMFGRALDGNTIYF.

V and J are TRBV7-9 and TRBJ2-3; TRBD2 matches 11 bases. V trimming: 5 bases; J trimming: 4 bases; junction bases outside the gene matches: 14. The CDR3 runs to 18 residues. Germline V gene sequence: CDR1 SEHNR, CDR2 FQNEAQ (reference sequence). As DNA, the CDR3 is TGTGCCAGCAGCCTACACAGGGCACTAGCGGGGGAAGCAGATACGCAGTATTTT. Protein: CASSLHRALAGEADTQYF.

The chain carries TRBV12-3 or TRBV12-4 and TRBJ1-5, with 7 bases lining up with TRBD1. The CDR3 is 13 residues long. Unmatched junction bases numbered 3, after V lost 6 bases and J lost 4 bases. This chain's CDR3 is CASRRQGNQPQHF. The CDR3 bases are TGTGCCAGCAGACGACAGGGAAATCAGCCCCAGCATTTT.

This CDR3 reads CASRHWDSDGYTF. The CDR3 nucleotides read TGTGCCAGCAGACACTGGGACAGCGATGGCTACACCTTC. The rearrangement uses TRBV7-8 and TRBJ1-2; the match to TRBD1 covers 7 bases. CDR1 SGHVS and CDR2 FQNEAQ come from the germline V gene. V trimming: 6 bases; J trimming: 6 bases; junction bases outside the gene matches: 7. The CDR3 length is 13 residues. The full variable domain, completed using reference TRBV7-8 and TRBJ1-2, is GAGVSQSPRYKVAKRGQDVALRCDPISGHVSLFWYQQALGQGPEFLTYFQNEAQLDKSGLPSDRFFAERPEGSVSTLKIQRTQQEDSAVYLCASRHWDSDGYTFGSGTRLTVV.

V is TRBV3-1 (or the pseudogene TRBV3-2) and J is TRBJ1-1; D uncertain. V lost 4 bases and J 4 bases, leaving 10 bases between the germline ends. The CDR3 totals 13 residues. Per germline, CDR1 LGHDT and CDR2 YNNKEL (reference sequence). CDR3 nucleotides: TGTGCCAGCAGCCTAGCGATATCCACTGAAGCTTTCTTT. This sequence encodes CASSLAISTEAFF.

The rearrangement uses TRBV19 and TRBJ1-4, with 8 positions matching TRBD1. With 7 bases clipped from V and 14 bases from J, the junction kept 12 bases outside the gene matches. The length of the CDR3 is 13 residues. The germline gives CDR1 LNHDA, CDR2 SQIVND (reference sequence). CDR3 protein: CASTETDRAKLFF. The CDR3 bases are TGTGCCAGTACTGAAACGGACAGGGCTAAGCTGTTTTTT.

V is TRBV6-2 or TRBV6-3 and J is TRBJ1-1, with no clear D. Germline loops: CDR1 MNHEY, CDR2 SVGEGT. V was shortened by 5 bases and J by 1 base, with 8 bases between the two germline ends. The CDR3 is 13 amino acids. The CDR3 DNA sequence: TGTGCCAGCAGTCGGACGGGGAACACTGAAGCTTTCTTT. Its translation: CASSRTGNTEAFF.

This clone was seen only once. The chain has TRBV9 and TRBJ1-2, with D unresolved. V was clipped by 5 bases and J by 7 bases, with 18 bases between them. The germline CDR1 and CDR2 sequences are SGDLS and YYNGEE. This CDR3 is 14 amino acids long. In DNA, the CDR3 is TGTGCCAGCAGAGACCCATATGCAGATTTTGGCTACACCTTC. This codes for CASRDPYADFGYTF. Together with reference TRBV9 and TRBJ1-2, the CDR3 gives the full variable domain: DSGVTQTPKHLITATGQRVTLRCSPRSGDLSVYWYQQSLDQGLQFLIQYYNGEERAKGNILERFSAQQFPDLHSELNLSSLELGDSALYFCASRDPYADFGYTFGSGTRLTVV.

The genes are TRBV30 and TRBJ1-5; no clear D gene. Trimming left V 6 bases short and J 6 bases short, with 12 bases between. Germline CDR1 is GTSNPN and CDR2 is SVGIG (reference sequence). This CDR3 is 12 amino acids long. Here the CDR3 reads CACGWDRQPQHF. Written as DNA, the CDR3 is TGTGCCTGTGGGTGGGATCGTCAGCCCCAGCATTTT.

The rearrangement joins TRBV10-2 to TRBJ2-3; 8 bases are shared with TRBD1. J lost 4 bases, V lost 3 bases, and 3 bases had no gene match. The CDR3 is 14 residues long. Looked up from germline, CDR1 is WSHSY and CDR2 is SAAADI. The CDR3 spells CASSESGGADTQYF. In DNA form, the CDR3 reads TGCGCCAGCAGTGAATCAGGGGGCGCAGATACGCAGTATTTT.

This clone was seen just once. This rearrangement joins TRBV7-3 to TRBJ2-3; 10 nucleotides match TRBD2. CDR1 and CDR2 (germline): SGHTA, FQGTGA. Germline trimming cut 5 bases from V and 2 bases from J; bases unmatched to any gene: 4. The CDR3 consists of 15 residues. The CDR3: CASSPSGGSTDTQYF. The CDR3 DNA reads as TGTGCCAGCAGCCCTAGCGGGGGATCCACAGATACGCAGTATTTT.

CDR3 region: CASSMWTEAFF. The CDR3 DNA is TGTGCCAGCAGCATGTGGACTGAAGCTTTCTTT. The chain has TRBV7-2 and TRBJ1-1; D unclear. The CDR3 spans 11 residues. The V end lost 5 bases, the J end lost 5 bases, and 6 bases lay between the germline ends. Germline V gene sequence: CDR1 SGHTA, CDR2 FQGNSA.

The count of this clone is one. This sequence joins TRBV5-1 and TRBJ1-1; 7 nucleotides agree with TRBD1. CDR3 length: 18 amino acids. In germline, CDR1 is SGHRS, CDR2 YFSETQ. J was trimmed by 0 bases and V by 3 bases; bases with no gene match: 14. The CDR3 DNA reads TGCGCCAGCAGCTCGGGACTAGGACAGGCCAGTTTGAACACTGAAGCTTTCTTT. It specifies CASSSGLGQASLNTEAFF.

A single count supports this clone. The V and J genes are TRBV4-1 and TRBJ1-1; 8 bases are a match to TRBD1. Germline values: CDR1 MGHRA, CDR2 YSYEKL. This CDR3 comprises 18 residues. The V segment lost 0 bases and the J segment 3 bases; nucleotides outside the gene matches: 12. Here the CDR3 DNA reads TGCGCCAGCAGCCAAGATTTGCAGGGGGCGTGGAGGGACACTGAAGCTTTCTTT. Translation gives CASSQDLQGAWRDTEAFF.

The chain is built from TRBV9 and TRBJ2-1; 13 bases are shared with TRBD2. Unmatched junction bases numbered 3, after V lost 3 bases and J lost 3 bases. This CDR3 is 16 amino acids long. CDR1 is SGDLS, CDR2 YYNGEE, per germline. CDR3 in amino acids: CASSARLAGGYNEQFF. Written as DNA, the CDR3 is TGTGCCAGCAGCGCACGACTAGCGGGAGGCTACAATGAGCAGTTCTTC.

V and J are TRBV2 and TRBJ2-1, with 9 bases that match TRBD2. The CDR3 is 17 amino acids. Unmatched junction bases numbered 9, after V lost 3 bases and J lost 3 bases. CDR1 is SNHLY and CDR2 is FYNNEI in the germline V gene. In DNA, the CDR3 is TGTGCCAGCAGTGATGGGGCTAGCGGGGTTGGCTACAATGAGCAGTTCTTC. It codes for CASSDGASGVGYNEQFF. The full variable domain, completed using reference TRBV2 and TRBJ2-1, is EPEVTQTPSHQVTQMGQEVILRCVPISNHLYFYWYRQILGQKVEFLVSFYNNEISEKSEIFDDQFSVERPDGSNFTLKIRSTKLEDSAMYFCASSDGASGVGYNEQFFGPGTRLTVL.

CDR3 amino acids: CASSQGARMGNSPLHF. The CDR3 DNA sequence: TGCGCCAGCAGCCAAGGGGCCAGGATGGGGAATTCACCCCTCCACTTT. The chain joins TRBV4-1 to TRBJ1-6; D not certain. Germline CDR1 and CDR2: MGHRA and YSYEKL. The CDR3 length is 16 residues. Deletions cut 1 base from V and 7 bases from J, with 14 bases between.

The chain combines TRBV9 with TRBJ1-5; 8 nucleotides line up with TRBD1. Germline V gives CDR1 SGDLS, CDR2 YYNGEE. V lost 4 bases and J lost 5; bases outside the gene matches: 8. This CDR3 comprises 15 residues. This chain's CDR3 is CASSLGQGADQPQHF. The CDR3 nucleotides are TGTGCCAGCAGCCTAGGACAGGGAGCGGATCAGCCCCAGCATTTT.

The chain carries TRBV7-9 and TRBJ2-7; 12 bases align to TRBD2. J was trimmed by 3 bases and V by 4 bases; bases with no gene match: 1. The CDR3 extends over 14 amino acids. Germline V gene sequence: CDR1 SEHNR, CDR2 FQNEAQ (reference sequence). CDR3 sequence (DNA): TGTGCCAGCAGCTCGGGACTAGCGGGCTACGAGCAGTACTTC. Protein sequence: CASSSGLAGYEQYF.

This clone was picked up one time. The chain is built from TRBV5-1 and TRBJ2-7; D is unresolved. Germline CDR1 and CDR2: SGHRS and YFSETQ. Trimming stripped 2 bases from V and 4 bases from J, with 10 bases between. The CDR3 contains 13 residues. Here the CDR3 DNA reads TGCGCCAGCAGCTTAAGTGTTTTTTACGAGCAGTACTTC. This gives the protein CASSLSVFYEQYF.

This clone has just a few counts. The CDR3 nucleotides read TGTGCCAGCAGTTACGATACGGGAAGTACCGAAAAACTGTTTTTT. Translation: CASSYDTGSTEKLFF. The V and J genes are TRBV6-5 and TRBJ1-4, with D hard to call. V was shortened by 2 bases and J by 8 bases, with 15 bases between the two germline ends. Per germline, CDR1 MNHEY and CDR2 SVGAGI. CDR3 length: 15 amino acids.

The CDR3 here is CASSHDGGGVLNEQFF. The DNA for the CDR3 is TGTGCCAGCAGCCACGACGGCGGGGGGGTCCTAAATGAGCAGTTCTTC. This sequence joins TRBV4-2 and TRBJ2-1; 9 bases map to TRBD2. Trimming cost V 3 bases and J 7 bases; bases outside gene matches: 10. The CDR3 totals 16 residues. CDR1 and CDR2 from the germline V gene are LGHNA and YNFKEQ.

The rearrangement joins TRBV6-5 to TRBJ2-1, with 7 bases fitting TRBD2. The CDR3 covers 14 residues. The germline V gene encodes CDR1 MNHEY and CDR2 SVGAGI. The V and J ends lost 7 bases and 7 bases, in that order; junction bases with no gene match: 10. CDR3 nucleotides: TGTGCCAGCACCGAGCGGGGACGCACGAATGAGCAGTTCTTC. This codes for CASTERGRTNEQFF.

The chain joins TRBV11-2 to TRBJ2-7, with 10 positions matching TRBD2. CDR1 SGHAT and CDR2 FQNNGV come from the germline V gene. The CDR3 contains 15 residues. J gave up 3 bases and V 5 bases, and 7 bases lay outside the gene matches. The CDR3: CASSRWPSGGYEQYF. The CDR3 nucleotides are TGTGCCAGCAGCCGATGGCCTAGCGGGGGCTACGAGCAGTACTTC.

The V and J genes are TRBV5-1 and TRBJ2-1; perhaps TRBD1 as D (6 bases). The CDR3 runs 13 residues. V was pared by 4 bases and J by 8 bases, with 13 bases between. Germline loops: CDR1 SGHRS, CDR2 YFSETQ. The CDR3 DNA follows: TGCGCCAGCAGCCACCTACAGGGATATGAGCAGTTCTTC. This translates into CASSHLQGYEQFF.

As concerns this clone: At one end the junction does not follow the germline gene, possibly because of a read error. The V call is TRBV7-2, the J call TRBJ2-5; 11 bases agree with TRBD2. Germline values: CDR1 SGHTA, CDR2 FQGNSA. The CDR3 length is 15 residues. The CDR3 here is CASSIAGGNQETQYF. The CDR3 DNA follows: TGTGCCAGCAGCATAGCGGGGGGGAACCAAGAGACCCAGTACTTC.